This entry features one T cell receptor (beta chain) sequence. These data originate in a study of blood T cell repertoires in COVID-19. Across the whole study: From the United States, Italy and Spain came samples of acute and convalescent COVID-19. T cells, B-cell-depleted T cells, or PBMCs provided the cDNA or gDNA that served as material.

Under the authors' procedure: From reference gene primer amplification, estimates of nucleated cell counts were derived. Here immunoSEQ multiplex PCR was the method, and the copy in TCRdb shows in-frame clones only, minus some. Clone size and the V and J calls come from that table; the DNA yielded D and trimming. The sample consists of about 120,000 clones, 90% of them appearing once. The CDR3 spans 19 residues. This sequence originates from a human donor with active COVID-19. The donor label of this sample is uncertain. This chain joins TRBV21-1 and TRBJ2-1; whether TRBD2, the table's D call, matches the DNA was not checked. TRBV21-1 is an annotated pseudogene. What was sequenced was peripheral blood. CDR3 loop: CASSNVAAESGATYNEQFF. In DNA, the CDR3 is TGTGCCAGCAGCAATGTGGCCGCTGAAAGCGGGGCTACCTACAATGAGCAGTTCTTC.